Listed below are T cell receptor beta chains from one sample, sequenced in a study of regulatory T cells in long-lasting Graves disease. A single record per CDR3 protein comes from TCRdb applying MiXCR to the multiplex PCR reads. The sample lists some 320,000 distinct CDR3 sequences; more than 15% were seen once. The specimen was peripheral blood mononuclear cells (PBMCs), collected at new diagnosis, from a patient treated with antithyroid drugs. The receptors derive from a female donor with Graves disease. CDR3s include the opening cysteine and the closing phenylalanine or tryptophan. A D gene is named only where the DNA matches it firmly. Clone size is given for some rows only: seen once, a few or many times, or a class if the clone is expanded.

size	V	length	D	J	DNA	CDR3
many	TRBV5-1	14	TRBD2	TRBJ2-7	TGTGCCAGCAGCCGGACGGGGGGGCCCTACGAGCAGTACTTC	CASSRTGGPYEQYF
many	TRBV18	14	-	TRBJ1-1	TGTGCCAGCTCAAGTGAAGCGACGGACACTGAAGCTTTCTTT	CASSSEATDTEAFF
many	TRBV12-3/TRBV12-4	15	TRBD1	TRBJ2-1	TGTGCCAGCAGCCCGCCAGGGGGCCCTGTCAATGAGCAGTTCTTC	CASSPPGGPVNEQFF
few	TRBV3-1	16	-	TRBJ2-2	TGTGCCAGCAGCCAAGATCTACACCGGGGCACCGGGGAGCTGTTTTTT	CASSQDLHRGTGELFF
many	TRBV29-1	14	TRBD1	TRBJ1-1	TGCAGCGCGGACAGGGGAGGGCGAGGGACTGAAGCTTTCTTT	CSADRGGRGTEAFF
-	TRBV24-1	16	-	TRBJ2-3	TGTGCCACCAGTGATTTTGGGCAGAAAGGGTCAGATACGCAGTATTTT	CATSDFGQKGSDTQYF
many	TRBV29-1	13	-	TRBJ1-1	TGCAGCGCAGCGGTGGACAGAGGCACCGCAGCTTTCTTT	CSAAVDRGTAAFF
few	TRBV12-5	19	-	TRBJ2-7	TGTGCTAGTGATCCCGACTCATTGGGACGGAGGGGTTCCTCCTACGAGCAGTACTTC	CASDPDSLGRRGSSYEQYF
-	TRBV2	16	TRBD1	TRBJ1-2	TGTGCCAGCAGTGAAGTCCGGCGACAGGGTAACTATGGCTACACCTTC	CASSEVRRQGNYGYTF
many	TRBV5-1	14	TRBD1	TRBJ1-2	TGCGCCAGCAGCCCAGGGGGAGCCAACTATGGCTACACCTTC	CASSPGGANYGYTF
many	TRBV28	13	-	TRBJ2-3	TGTGCCAGCAGCCCACCCACCACAGATACGCAGTATTTT	CASSPPTTDTQYF
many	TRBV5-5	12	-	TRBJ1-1	TGTGCCAGCAGCTTGGTGGCAGTCGAAGCTTTCTTT	CASSLVAVEAFF
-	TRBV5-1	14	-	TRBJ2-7	TGCGCCAGCAGGCAACAGAGCTTCTCCTACGAGCAGTACTTC	CASRQQSFSYEQYF
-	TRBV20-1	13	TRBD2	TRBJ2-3	TGCAGTGCTATAGCGGGAGGGCCACATACGCAGTATTTT	CSAIAGGPHTQYF
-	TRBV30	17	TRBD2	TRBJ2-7	TGTGCCTGGAGTTTTGGAACGACTAGCGGGACGCCCTACGAGCAGTACTTC	CAWSFGTTSGTPYEQYF
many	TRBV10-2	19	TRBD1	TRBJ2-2	TGCGCCAGCAGTGACTCCTCTTGGGACAGGGGGCCGAACACCGGGGAGCTGTTTTTT	CASSDSSWDRGPNTGELFF
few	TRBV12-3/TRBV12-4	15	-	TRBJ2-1	TGTGCCAGCAGTTTAACCGGCGGGCCGGCCCATGGGCAGTTCTTC	CASSLTGGPAHGQFF
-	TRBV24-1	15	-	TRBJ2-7	TGTGCCACGAAACACCCGGGACATTTTTTGAACGAGCAGTACTTC	CATKHPGHFLNEQYF
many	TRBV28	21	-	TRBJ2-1	-	CASSTSSVAFGGQEVNNEQFF
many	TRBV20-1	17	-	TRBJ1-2	TGCAGTGCATTTTTAGCAGGGCAGGTCGGGGGAGAGTATGGCTACACCTTC	CSAFLAGQVGGEYGYTF
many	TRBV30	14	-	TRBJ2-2	TGTGCCTGGGTCCGGACTGTGAACACCGGGGAGCTGTTTTTT	CAWVRTVNTGELFF
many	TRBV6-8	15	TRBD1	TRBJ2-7	TGTGCCAGCAGTCGAACAGGGGGAGAATTCTACGAGCAGTACTTC	CASSRTGGEFYEQYF
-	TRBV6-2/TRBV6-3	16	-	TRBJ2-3	TGTGCCAGCAGCCCGTTCGGGGGAAGGGTGCAAGATACGCAGTATTTT	CASSPFGGRVQDTQYF
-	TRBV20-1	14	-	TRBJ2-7	TGCAGTGCTAGAAATTCCACAGGGTTCTACGAGCAGTACTTC	CSARNSTGFYEQYF
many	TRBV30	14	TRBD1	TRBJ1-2	TGTGCCTGGAGAAGAACAGGGGCGAGGGATGGCTACACCTTC	CAWRRTGARDGYTF
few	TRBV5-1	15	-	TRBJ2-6	TGCGCCAGCAGCTTGGCCCTCTCTGGGGCCAACGTCCTGACTTTC	CASSLALSGANVLTF
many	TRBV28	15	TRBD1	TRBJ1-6	TGTGCCAGCACCTCTCCGGGACAGGGATATTCACCCCTCCACTTT	CASTSPGQGYSPLHF
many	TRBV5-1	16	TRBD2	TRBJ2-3	TGCGCCAGCAGCTTGGCCGCGCGGGGGGGCACAGATACGCAGTATTTT	CASSLAARGGTDTQYF
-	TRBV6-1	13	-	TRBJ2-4	TGTGCCAGCAGTCACCCAGCCGGGAACATTCAGTACTTC	CASSHPAGNIQYF
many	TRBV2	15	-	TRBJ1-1	TGTGCCAGCAGTGAAATTGGGGTTCGGGATACTGAAGCTTTCTTT	CASSEIGVRDTEAFF
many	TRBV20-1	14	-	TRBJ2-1	TGCAGTGCTAGCTTAGGGGGAGTTGGGAATGAGCAGTTCTTC	CSASLGGVGNEQFF
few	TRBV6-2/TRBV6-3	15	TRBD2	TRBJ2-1	TGTGCCAGCAGTTACTCGAGGAGTAGCGGGAGTGGGCAGTTCTTC	CASSYSRSSGSGQFF
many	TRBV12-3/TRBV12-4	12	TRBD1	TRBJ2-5	TGTGCCAGCAGCGACAGGGGCGAGACCCAGTACTTC	CASSDRGETQYF
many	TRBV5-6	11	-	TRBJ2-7	TGTGCCAGCAGCTTTTGGTCCGAGCAGTACTTC	CASSFWSEQYF
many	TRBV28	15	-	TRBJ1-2	TGTGCCAGCAGTCCTCTACAGGGAACTAACTATGGCTACACCTTC	CASSPLQGTNYGYTF
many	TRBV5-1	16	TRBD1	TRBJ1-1	TGCGCCAGCAGCTTTGACAGGGTTAAACCGAACACTGAAGCTTTCTTT	CASSFDRVKPNTEAFF
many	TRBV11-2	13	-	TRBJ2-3	TGTGCCAGCAGCTCAATGGTCACAGATACGCAGTATTTT	CASSSMVTDTQYF
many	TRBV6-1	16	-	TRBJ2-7	TGTGCCAGCAGTGAAGCCCCCCGGCAGGCCCGCTACGAGCAGTACTTC	CASSEAPRQARYEQYF
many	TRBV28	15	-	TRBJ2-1	TGTGCCAGCAGTTCCCCAGCGGGTATCCTCAGTGAGCAGTTCTTC	CASSSPAGILSEQFF
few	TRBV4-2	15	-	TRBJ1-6	TGTGCCAGCAGCCAAGGGGGCTCCTATAATTCACCCCTCCACTTT	CASSQGGSYNSPLHF
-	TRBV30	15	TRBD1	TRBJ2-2	TGTGCCTGGAGTTTGACAGGGGTCCCCGGCGGGGAGCTGTTTTTT	CAWSLTGVPGGELFF
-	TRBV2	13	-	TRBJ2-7	TGTGCCAGCAGTCCCGGGATTCCCGACGAGCAGTACTTC	CASSPGIPDEQYF
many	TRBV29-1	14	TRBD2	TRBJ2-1	TGCAGCGTTGCTAGCGGGAACTTTTACAATGAGCAGTTCTTC	CSVASGNFYNEQFF
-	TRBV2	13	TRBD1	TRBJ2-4	TGTGCCAGCAGTGGGACAGGCCCAAACATTCAGTACTTC	CASSGTGPNIQYF
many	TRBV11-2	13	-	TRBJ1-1	TGTGCCAGCAGCTTAGGGTCTGGTACTGAAGCTTTCTTT	CASSLGSGTEAFF
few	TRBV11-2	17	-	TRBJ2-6	TGTGCCAGCAGGTCTAGAGGGGACCGCTCTGGGGCCAACGTCCTGACTTTC	CASRSRGDRSGANVLTF